Sequencing of this TCR beta chain was carried out in a study of PD-1 blockade in classical Hodgkin lymphoma. Points on this clone: What it binds is unknown.

Each patient experienced a relapse that followed autologous stem cell transplantation, and brentuximab vedotin exposure varied. Best outcomes ranged across complete response, partial response and progressive disease. Germline V lookup: CDR1 MNHNS, CDR2 SASEGT. The CDR3 is 15 amino acids. V was shortened by 6 bases and J by 2 bases, with 16 bases between the two germline ends. Regarding the study as a whole: Diminished baseline TCR diversity has been reported in newly diagnosed patients relative to healthy donors.

Here immunoSEQ multiplex PCR was the method, and the copy in TCRdb shows in-frame clones only, minus some. The sample comprises about 100,000 clones, approximately 90% of which are singletons, and more than 6.5% rests with the top ten. V is TRBV6-1 and J is TRBJ2-5; perhaps TRBD2 as D (7 bases). Here the sequenced sample was peripheral blood mononuclear cells (PBMCs), taken before the second cycle of nivolumab. The sequence came from a human donor with classical Hodgkin lymphoma. CDR3 region: CASRGASSGQETQYF. The CDR3 DNA sequence: TGTGCCAGCAGGGGGGCCTCTAGCGGACAAGAGACCCAGTACTTC.